This TCR beta chain was retrieved from a study of T cells in Graves' hyperthyroidism and ophthalmopathy. Background on the study: The initial diagnosis was the point when peripheral blood was collected, ahead of any treatment. Whole-study results and caveats: Within blood appeared most thyroid clonotypes that had expanded above 0.001.

TCR beta CDR3 regions were amplified from RNA transcripts. TCR CDR3 underwent first-round RT-PCR with the HTBI primer set. TCRdb recomputed calls from the multiplex PCR reads with MiXCR, one row per CDR3 protein. The profile shows hundreds of thousands of distinct CDR3 sequences, over 35% of them singletons. V gave up 5 bases and J gave up 2 bases; unmatched junction bases: 5. The CDR3 runs 14 residues. Concerning this clonotype itself: Its antigen is still unknown.

V and J are TRBV12-3 or TRBV12-4 and TRBJ2-5, with TRBD1 matching 7 bases. The receptor's source is a man younger than 30 with Graves' hyperthyroidism. The material sequenced was blood. The CDR3 protein is CASSDREPQETQYF. CDR3 in DNA: TGTGCCAGCAGTGACAGGGAACCTCAAGAGACCCAGTACTTC.